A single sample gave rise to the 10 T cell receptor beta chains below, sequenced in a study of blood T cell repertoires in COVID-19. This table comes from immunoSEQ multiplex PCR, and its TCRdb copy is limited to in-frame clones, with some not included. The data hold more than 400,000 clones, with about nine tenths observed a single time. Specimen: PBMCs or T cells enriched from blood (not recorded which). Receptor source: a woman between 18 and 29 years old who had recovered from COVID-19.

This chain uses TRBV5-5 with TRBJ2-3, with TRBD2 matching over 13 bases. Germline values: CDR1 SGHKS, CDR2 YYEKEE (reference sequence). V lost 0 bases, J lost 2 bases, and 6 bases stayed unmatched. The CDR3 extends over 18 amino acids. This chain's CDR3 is CASSLVLAGGLNTDTQYF. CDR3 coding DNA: TGTGCCAGCAGCTTGGTACTAGCGGGGGGGCTGAACACAGATACGCAGTATTTT. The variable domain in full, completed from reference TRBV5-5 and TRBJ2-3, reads DAGVTQSPTHLIKTRGQQVTLRCSPISGHKSVSWYQQVLGQGPQFIFQYYEKEERGRGNFPDRFSARQFPNYSSELNVNALLLGDSALYLCASSLVLAGGLNTDTQYFGPGTRLTVL.

The CDR3 DNA is TGTGCCAGCAGCCAAACAGGGACCACTGAAGCTTTCTTT. Amino acids: CASSQTGTTEAFF. The chain joins TRBV11-3 to TRBJ1-1; D might be TRBD1 (6 bases). In germline, CDR1 is SGHNT, CDR2 YENEEA. This CDR3 region has 13 residues. V lost 5 bases and J lost 4, with 11 bases in between.

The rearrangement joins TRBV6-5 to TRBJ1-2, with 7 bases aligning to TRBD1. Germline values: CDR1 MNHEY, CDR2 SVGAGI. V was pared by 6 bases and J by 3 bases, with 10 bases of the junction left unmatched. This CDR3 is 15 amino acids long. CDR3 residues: CASSDARGQHYGYTF. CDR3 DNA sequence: TGTGCCAGCAGCGATGCCCGGGGACAGCACTATGGCTACACCTTC.

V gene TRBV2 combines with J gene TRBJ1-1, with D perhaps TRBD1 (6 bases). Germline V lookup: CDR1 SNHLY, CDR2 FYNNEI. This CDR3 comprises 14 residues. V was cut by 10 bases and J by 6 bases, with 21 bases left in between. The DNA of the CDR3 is TGTGCCATCCCGGGGGGGGCGCTCGGCTCTGAAGCTTTCTTT. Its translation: CAIPGGALGSEAFF.

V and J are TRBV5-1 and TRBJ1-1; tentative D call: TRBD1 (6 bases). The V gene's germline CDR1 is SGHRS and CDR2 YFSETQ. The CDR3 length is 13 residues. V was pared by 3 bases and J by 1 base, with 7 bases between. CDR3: CASSWGQNTEAFF. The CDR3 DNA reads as TGCGCCAGCAGCTGGGGACAGAACACTGAAGCTTTCTTT.

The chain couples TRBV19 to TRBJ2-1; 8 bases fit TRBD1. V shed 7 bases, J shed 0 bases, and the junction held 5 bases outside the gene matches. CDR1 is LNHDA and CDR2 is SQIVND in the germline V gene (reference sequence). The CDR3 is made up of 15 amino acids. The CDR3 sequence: CASTRGQASYNEQFF. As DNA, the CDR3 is TGTGCCAGTACCAGGGGACAGGCCTCCTACAATGAGCAGTTCTTC.

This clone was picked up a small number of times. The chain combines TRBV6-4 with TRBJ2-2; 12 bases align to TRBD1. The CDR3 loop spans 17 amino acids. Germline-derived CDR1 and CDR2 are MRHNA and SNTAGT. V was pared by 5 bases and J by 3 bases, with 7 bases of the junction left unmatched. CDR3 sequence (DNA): TGTGCCAGCAGTATTTCCGGGACAGGGGGCGACACCGGGGAGCTGTTTTTT. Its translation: CASSISGTGGDTGELFF.

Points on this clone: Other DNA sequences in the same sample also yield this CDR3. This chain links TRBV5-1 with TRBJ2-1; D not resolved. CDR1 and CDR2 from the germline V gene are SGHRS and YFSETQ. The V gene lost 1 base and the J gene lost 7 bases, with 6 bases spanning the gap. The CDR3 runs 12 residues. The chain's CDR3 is CASSLMRNEQFF. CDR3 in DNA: TGCGCCAGCAGCTTGATGAGGAATGAGCAGTTCTTC.

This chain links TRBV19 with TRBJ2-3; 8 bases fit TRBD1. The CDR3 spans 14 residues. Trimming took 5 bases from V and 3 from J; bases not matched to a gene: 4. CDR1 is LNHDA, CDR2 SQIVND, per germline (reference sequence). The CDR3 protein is CASSYQGATDTQYF. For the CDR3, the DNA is TGTGCCAGTAGTTATCAGGGGGCAACAGATACGCAGTATTTT.

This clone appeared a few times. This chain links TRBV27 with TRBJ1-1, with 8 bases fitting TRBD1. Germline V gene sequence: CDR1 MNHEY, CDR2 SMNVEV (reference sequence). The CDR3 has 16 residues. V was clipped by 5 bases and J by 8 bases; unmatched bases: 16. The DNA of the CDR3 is TGTGCCAGCAGTACTAATAGAAATCCAGGGGGCGGGGAAGCTTTCTTT. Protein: CASSTNRNPGGGEAFF.